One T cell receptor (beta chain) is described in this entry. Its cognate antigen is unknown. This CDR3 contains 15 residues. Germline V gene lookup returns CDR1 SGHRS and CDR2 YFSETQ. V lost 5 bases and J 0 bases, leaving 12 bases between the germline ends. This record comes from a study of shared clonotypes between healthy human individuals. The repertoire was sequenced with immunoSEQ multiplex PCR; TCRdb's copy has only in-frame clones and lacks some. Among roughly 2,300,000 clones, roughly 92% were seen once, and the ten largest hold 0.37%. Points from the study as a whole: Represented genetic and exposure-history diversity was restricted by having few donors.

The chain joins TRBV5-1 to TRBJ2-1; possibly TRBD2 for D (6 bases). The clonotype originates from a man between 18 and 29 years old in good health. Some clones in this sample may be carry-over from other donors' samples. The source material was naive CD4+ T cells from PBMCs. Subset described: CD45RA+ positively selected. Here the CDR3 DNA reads TGCGCCAGCAGTTTTGGACTACTCTCCTACAATGAGCAGTTCTTC. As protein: CASSFGLLSYNEQFF.